The clone carrying this T cell receptor beta chain was detected many times. Its antigen is still unknown. This CDR3 is built from 14 residues. The V and J ends lost 1 base and 5 bases respectively, with 10 bases between them. Germline V gives CDR1 SGHAT, CDR2 FQNNGV. These data come from a study of T cell repertoires in cytomegalovirus infection. As for the study in general: CMV infection plus the matching HLA type was flagged by public TCR beta signatures. General study results and limits: Using cumulative public TCR beta family frequency, the authors identified those who carried CMV together with the relevant HLA. There were HLA-C-restricted CMV-specific TCR beta clonotypes dominating the ex vivo response.

TCRdb used MiXCR to reprocess the reads, holding one entry per CDR3 protein. Here the sample spans about 320,000 distinct CDR3 sequences, roughly 9.5% being singletons. The sample was PBMCs. The chain links TRBV11-2 to TRBJ2-3; the D is unclear. The source is a human donor in good health (CMV status not recorded). Some clones in this sample may be carry-over from other donors' samples. CDR3 protein: CASSLAPNRDTQYF. In DNA form, the CDR3 reads TGTGCCAGCAGCTTAGCACCGAACAGAGATACGCAGTATTTT.